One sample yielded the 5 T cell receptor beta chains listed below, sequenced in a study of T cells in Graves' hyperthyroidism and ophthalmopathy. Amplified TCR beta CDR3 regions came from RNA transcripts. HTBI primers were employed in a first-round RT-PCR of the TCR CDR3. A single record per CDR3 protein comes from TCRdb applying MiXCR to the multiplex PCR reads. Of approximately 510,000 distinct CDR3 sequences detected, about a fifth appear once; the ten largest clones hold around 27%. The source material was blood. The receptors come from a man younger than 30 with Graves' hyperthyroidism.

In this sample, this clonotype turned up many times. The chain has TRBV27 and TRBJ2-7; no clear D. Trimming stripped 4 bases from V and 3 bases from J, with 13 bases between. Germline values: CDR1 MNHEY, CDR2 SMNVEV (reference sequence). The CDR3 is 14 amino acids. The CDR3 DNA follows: TGTGCCAGCAGTTCTCTCTCGAATATCTACGAGCAGTACTTC. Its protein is CASSSLSNIYEQYF.

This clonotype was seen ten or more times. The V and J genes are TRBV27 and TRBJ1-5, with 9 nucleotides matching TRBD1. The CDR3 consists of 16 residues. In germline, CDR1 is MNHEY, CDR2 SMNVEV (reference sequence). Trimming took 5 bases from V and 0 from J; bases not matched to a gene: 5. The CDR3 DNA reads TGTGCCAGCAGTCCCCGGACAGGGGATAGCAATCAGCCCCAGCATTTT. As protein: CASSPRTGDSNQPQHF.

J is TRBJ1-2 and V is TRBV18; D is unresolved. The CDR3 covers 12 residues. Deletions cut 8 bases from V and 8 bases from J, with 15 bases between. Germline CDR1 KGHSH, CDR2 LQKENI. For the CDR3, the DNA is TGTGCCAGCGCCCCGGACGGAGAGGGCTACACCTTC. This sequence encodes CASAPDGEGYTF.

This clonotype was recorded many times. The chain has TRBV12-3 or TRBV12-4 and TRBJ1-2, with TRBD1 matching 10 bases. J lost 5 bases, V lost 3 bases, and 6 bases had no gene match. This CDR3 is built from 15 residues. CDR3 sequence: CASSLRDRGIYGYTF. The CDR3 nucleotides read TGTGCCAGCAGTTTGCGGGACAGGGGCATTTATGGCTACACCTTC.

The chain's CDR3 is CASSEPGLRTEAFF. The DNA for the CDR3 is TGTGCCAGCAGCGAACCGGGACTTAGGACTGAAGCTTTCTTT. V usage is TRBV11-2 and J usage is TRBJ1-1, with a possible D match to TRBD1 (5 bases). The ends were cut back, 5 bases at V and 5 bases at J, with 15 bases in the middle. The CDR3 is 14 amino acids. Germline CDR1 is SGHAT and CDR2 is FQNNGV.